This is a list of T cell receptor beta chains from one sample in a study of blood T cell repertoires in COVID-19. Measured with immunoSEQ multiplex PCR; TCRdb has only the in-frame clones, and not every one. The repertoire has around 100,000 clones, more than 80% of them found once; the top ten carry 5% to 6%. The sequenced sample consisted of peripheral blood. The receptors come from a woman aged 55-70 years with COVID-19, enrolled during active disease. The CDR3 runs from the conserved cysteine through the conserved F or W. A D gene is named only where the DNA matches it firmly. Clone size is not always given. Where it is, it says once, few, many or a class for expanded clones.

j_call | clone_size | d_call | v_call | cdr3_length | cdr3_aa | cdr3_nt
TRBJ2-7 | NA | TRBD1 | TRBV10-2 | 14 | CASSEPGQTYEQYF | TGCGCCAGCAGTGAACCGGGACAGACCTACGAGCAGTACTTC
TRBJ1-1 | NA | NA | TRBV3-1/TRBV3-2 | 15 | CASSQDFASGTEAFF | TGTGCCAGCAGCCAAGATTTCGCATCCGGCACTGAAGCTTTCTTT
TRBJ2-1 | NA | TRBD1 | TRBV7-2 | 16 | CASSLAATGTGYEQFF | TGTGCCAGCAGCTTGGCGGCAACAGGGACAGGGTATGAGCAGTTCTTC
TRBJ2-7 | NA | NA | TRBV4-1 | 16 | CASSLLVTGRIYEQYF | TGCGCCAGCAGCCTCTTAGTAACAGGGAGAATTTACGAGCAGTACTTC
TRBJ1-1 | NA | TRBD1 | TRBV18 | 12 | CASSPETGDAFF | TGTGCCAGCTCACCAGAGACAGGGGACGCTTTCTTT
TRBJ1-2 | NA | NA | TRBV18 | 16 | CASSPATDTINYGYTF | TGTGCCAGCTCACCAGCGACAGATACCATTAACTATGGCTACACCTTC
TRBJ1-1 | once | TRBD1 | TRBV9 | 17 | CASSVGGTGDMNTEAFF | TGTGCCAGCAGCGTAGGCGGGACAGGTGACATGAACACTGAAGCTTTCTTT
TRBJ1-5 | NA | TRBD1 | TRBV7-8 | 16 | CASSAHRQGVDQPQHF | TGTGCCAGCAGCGCCCACCGACAGGGGGTGGATCAGCCCCAGCATTTT
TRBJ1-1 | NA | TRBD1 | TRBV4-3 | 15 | CASSQAGQMNTEAFF | TGCGCCAGCAGCCAGGCGGGACAGATGAACACTGAAGCTTTCTTT
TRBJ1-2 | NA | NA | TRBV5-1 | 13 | CASSPREVYGYTF | TGCGCCAGCAGCCCTAGGGAGGTTTATGGCTACACCTTC
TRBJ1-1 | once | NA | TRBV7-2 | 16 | CASSFGLRGGNTEAFF | TGTGCCAGCAGCTTTGGGTTGAGGGGGGGGAACACTGAAGCTTTCTTT
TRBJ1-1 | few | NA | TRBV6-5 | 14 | CASEGWTENTEAFF | TGTGCCAGCGAAGGGTGGACTGAAAACACTGAAGCTTTCTTT
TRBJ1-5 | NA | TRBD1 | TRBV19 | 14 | CASSGTGGNQPQHF | TGTGCCAGTAGCGGGACAGGTGGCAATCAGCCCCAGCATTTT
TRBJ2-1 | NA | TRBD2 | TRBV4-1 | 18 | CASSQGLAGGQKSNEQFF | TGCGCCAGCAGCCAAGGACTAGCGGGGGGGCAGAAGAGCAATGAGCAGTTCTTC
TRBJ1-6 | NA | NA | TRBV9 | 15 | CASSVQGYNNSPLHF | TGTGCCAGCAGCGTACAGGGGTATAATAATTCACCCCTCCACTTT